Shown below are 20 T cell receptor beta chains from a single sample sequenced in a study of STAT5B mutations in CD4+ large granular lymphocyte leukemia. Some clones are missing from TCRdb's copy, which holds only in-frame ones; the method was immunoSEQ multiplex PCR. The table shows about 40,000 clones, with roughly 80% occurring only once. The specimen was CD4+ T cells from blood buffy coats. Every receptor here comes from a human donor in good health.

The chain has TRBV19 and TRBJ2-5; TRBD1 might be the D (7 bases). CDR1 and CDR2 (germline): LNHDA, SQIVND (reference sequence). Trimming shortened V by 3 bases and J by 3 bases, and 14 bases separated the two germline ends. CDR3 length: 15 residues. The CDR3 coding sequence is TGTGCCAGTAGTATCCAGGGGGGAGGCAAAGAGACCCAGTACTTC. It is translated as CASSIQGGGKETQYF.

This CDR3 is CASSRQTSRDEGAFF. In DNA form, the CDR3 reads TGTGCCAGCTCACGCCAGACCTCCAGGGATGAGGGAGCTTTCTTT. The V gene is TRBV18, the J gene TRBJ1-1; tentatively, D is TRBD1 (5 bases). The V and J ends lost 4 bases and 10 bases respectively, with 22 bases between them. The germline CDR1 and CDR2 sequences are KGHSH and LQKENI. CDR3 size: 15 residues.

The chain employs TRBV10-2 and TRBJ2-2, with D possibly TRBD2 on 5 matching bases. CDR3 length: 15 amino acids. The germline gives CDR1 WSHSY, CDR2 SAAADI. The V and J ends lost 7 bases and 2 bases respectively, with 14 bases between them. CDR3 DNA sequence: TGCGCCAGCAATACTCAGGAGGCCAACACCGGGGAGCTGTTTTTT. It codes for CASNTQEANTGELFF.

In DNA, the CDR3 is TGCGCCAGCACCGGGGGGTTTAAACAGGGGCAGGTCTATGGCTACACCTTC. The encoded protein is CASTGGFKQGQVYGYTF. This chain links TRBV5-1 with TRBJ1-2; 7 positions match TRBD1. CDR3 length: 17 amino acids. CDR1 is SGHRS and CDR2 is YFSETQ in the germline V gene. The junction had 18 bases not matched to a gene; V was cut back by 6 bases and J by 4 bases.

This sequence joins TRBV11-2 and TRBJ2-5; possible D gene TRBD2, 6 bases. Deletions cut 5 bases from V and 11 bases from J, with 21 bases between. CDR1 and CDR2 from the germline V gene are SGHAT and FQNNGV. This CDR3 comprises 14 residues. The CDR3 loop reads CASSEIRHRREQYF. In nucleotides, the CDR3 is TGTGCCAGCAGCGAAATAAGACACCGGAGGGAGCAGTACTTC.

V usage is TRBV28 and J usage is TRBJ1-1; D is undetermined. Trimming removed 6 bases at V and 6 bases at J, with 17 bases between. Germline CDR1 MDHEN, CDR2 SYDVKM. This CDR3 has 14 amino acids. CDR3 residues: CASSPGSKIAEAFF. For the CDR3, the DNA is TGTGCCAGCAGCCCCGGAAGTAAGATCGCTGAAGCTTTCTTT.

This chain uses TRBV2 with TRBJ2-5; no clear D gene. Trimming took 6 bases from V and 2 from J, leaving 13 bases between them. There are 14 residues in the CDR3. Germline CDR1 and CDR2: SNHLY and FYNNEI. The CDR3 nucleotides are TGTGCCAGCAGCTCCAGACCCCGGCAAGAGACCCAGTACTTC. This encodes CASSSRPRQETQYF.

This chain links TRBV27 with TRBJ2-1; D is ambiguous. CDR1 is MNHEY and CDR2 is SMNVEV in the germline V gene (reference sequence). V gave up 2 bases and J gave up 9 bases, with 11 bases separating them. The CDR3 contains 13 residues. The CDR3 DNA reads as TGTGCCAGCAGTTTAGGTCTCCCAGGTGAGCAGTTCTTC. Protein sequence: CASSLGLPGEQFF.

The CDR3 bases are TGTGCCAGCAGGCGGGCTGGGGCCAACGTCCTGACTTTC. Its translation is CASRRAGANVLTF. This chain joins TRBV2 and TRBJ2-6; possible D gene TRBD2, 5 bases. The CDR3 runs 13 residues. V lost 6 bases, J lost 2 bases, and 5 bases lay in between. Germline V lookup: CDR1 SNHLY, CDR2 FYNNEI.

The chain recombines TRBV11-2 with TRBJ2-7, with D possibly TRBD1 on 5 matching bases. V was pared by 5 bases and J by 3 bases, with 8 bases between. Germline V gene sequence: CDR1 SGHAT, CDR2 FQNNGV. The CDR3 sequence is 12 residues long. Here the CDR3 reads CASSRQNYEQYF. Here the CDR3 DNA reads TGTGCCAGCAGCCGACAGAACTACGAGCAGTACTTC.

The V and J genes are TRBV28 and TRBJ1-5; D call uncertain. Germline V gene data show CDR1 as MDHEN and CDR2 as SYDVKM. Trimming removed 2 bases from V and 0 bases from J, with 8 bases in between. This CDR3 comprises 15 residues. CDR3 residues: CASSLTPGSNQPQHF. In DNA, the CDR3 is TGTGCCAGCAGTTTAACCCCCGGTAGCAATCAGCCCCAGCATTTT.

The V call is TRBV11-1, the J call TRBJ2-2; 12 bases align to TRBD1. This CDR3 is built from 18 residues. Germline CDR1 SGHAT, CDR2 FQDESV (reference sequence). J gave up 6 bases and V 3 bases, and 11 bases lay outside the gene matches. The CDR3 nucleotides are TGTGCCAGCAGCTTCCTCACCGGGACAGGGGGCGCGGCCGGGGAGCTGTTTTTT. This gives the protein CASSFLTGTGGAAGELFF.

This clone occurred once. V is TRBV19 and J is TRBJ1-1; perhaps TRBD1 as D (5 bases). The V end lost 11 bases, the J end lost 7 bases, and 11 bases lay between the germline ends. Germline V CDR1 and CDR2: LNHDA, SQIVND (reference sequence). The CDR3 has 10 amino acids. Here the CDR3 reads CAAGADEAFF. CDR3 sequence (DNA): TGTGCCGCTGGGGCGGATGAAGCTTTCTTT.

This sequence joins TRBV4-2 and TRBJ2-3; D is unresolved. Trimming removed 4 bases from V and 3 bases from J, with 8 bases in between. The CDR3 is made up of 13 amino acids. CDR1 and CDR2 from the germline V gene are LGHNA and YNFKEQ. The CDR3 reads CASSPVGTDTQYF. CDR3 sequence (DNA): TGTGCCAGCAGCCCCGTCGGGACAGATACGCAGTATTTT.

The DNA for the CDR3 is TGTGCCAGCAGCGTTGGGACTAGCGGGGGGGGACCCCAAGAGACCCAGTACTTC. Translated, it gives CASSVGTSGGGPQETQYF. The V and J genes are TRBV9 and TRBJ2-5; TRBD2 matches 16 bases. The germline V gene has CDR1 SGDLS and CDR2 YYNGEE. CDR3 length: 18 amino acids. V lost 2 bases to trimming and J lost 1 base; unmatched junction nucleotides: 5.

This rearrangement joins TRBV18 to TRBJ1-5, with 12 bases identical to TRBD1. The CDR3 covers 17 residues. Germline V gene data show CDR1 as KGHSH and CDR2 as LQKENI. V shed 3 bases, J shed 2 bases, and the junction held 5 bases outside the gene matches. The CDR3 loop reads CASSPGQGATGNQPQHF. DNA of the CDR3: TGTGCCAGCTCACCGGGACAGGGGGCTACTGGCAATCAGCCCCAGCATTTT.

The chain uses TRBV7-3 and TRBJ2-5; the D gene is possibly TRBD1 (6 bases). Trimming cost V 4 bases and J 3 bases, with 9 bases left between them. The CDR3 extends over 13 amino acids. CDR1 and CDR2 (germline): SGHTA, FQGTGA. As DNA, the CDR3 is TGTGCCAGCAGCTGGACAGCAAAAGAGACCCAGTACTTC. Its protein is CASSWTAKETQYF.

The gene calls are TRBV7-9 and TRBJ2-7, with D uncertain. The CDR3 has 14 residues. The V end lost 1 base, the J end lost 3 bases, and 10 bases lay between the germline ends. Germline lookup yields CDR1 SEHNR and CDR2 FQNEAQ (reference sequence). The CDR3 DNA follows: TGTGCCAGCAGCTTAGAGGGAATGGGCTACGAGCAGTACTTC. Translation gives CASSLEGMGYEQYF.

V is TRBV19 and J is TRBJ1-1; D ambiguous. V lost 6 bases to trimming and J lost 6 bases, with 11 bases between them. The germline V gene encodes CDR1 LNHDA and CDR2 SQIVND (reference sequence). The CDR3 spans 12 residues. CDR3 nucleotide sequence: TGTGCCAGTAGGCGGACGGTCTCTGAAGCTTTCTTT. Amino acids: CASRRTVSEAFF. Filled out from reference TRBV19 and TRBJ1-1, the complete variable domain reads DGGITQSPKYLFRKEGQNVTLSCEQNLNHDAMYWYRQDPGQGLRLIYYSQIVNDFQKGDIAEGYSVSREKKESFPLTVTSAQKNPTAFYLCASRRTVSEAFFGQGTRLTVV.

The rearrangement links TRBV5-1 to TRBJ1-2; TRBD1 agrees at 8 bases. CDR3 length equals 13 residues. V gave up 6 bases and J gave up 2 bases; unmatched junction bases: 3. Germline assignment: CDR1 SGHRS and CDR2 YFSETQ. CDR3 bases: TGCGCCAGCACTCCAGGGGGCAACTATGGCTACACCTTC. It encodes CASTPGGNYGYTF.